A selection of T cell receptor beta chains follows, all from one sample in a study of shared clonotypes between healthy human individuals. TCRdb's table, derived via immunoSEQ multiplex PCR, lists solely in-frame clones and lacks some. The repertoire includes more than 850,000 clones, 70% to 80% of them detected once, and under 0.6% sits in the top ten. Source material: memory CD4+ T cells from PBMCs. The receptors originated from a man aged 18 to 29 in good health. Some clones in this sample may be carry-over from other donors' samples. The CDR3 runs from the conserved cysteine through the conserved F or W. D genes are given only for firm matches. Clone size is stated in some rows and not others, as once, few, many or a class when expanded.

v_call	d_call	j_call	clone_size	cdr3_nt	cdr3_aa
TRBV5-1	-	TRBJ2-5	many	TGCGCCAGCAGCTTGGAGGGGTTCCAAGAGACCCAGTACTTC	CASSLEGFQETQYF
TRBV7-2	TRBD1	TRBJ2-7	-	TGTGCCAGCAGCATATTCGGGACAGGATACTACGAGCAGTACTTC	CASSIFGTGYYEQYF
TRBV28	-	TRBJ2-7	-	TGTGCCGTGGGCGGACTACTCTACGAGCAGTACTTC	CAVGGLLYEQYF
TRBV5-1	-	TRBJ1-5	-	TGCGCCAGCAGCTTGGGTGACAGCTCGGATCAGCCCCAGCATTTT	CASSLGDSSDQPQHF
TRBV19	TRBD2	TRBJ2-7	-	TGTGCCAGTTCGCGGGGGGGTTCCTACGAGCAGTACTTC	CASSRGGSYEQYF
TRBV5-4	-	TRBJ2-1	-	TGTGCCAGCAGCTTGCAGATTGGGGGAGGTGAGCAGTTCTTC	CASSLQIGGGEQFF
TRBV6-5	TRBD1	TRBJ2-7	few	TGTGCCAGCTTACCCCGGACAGGGGCTGACTACGAGCAGTACTTC	CASLPRTGADYEQYF
TRBV2	-	TRBJ1-3	-	TGTGCCAGCAGTCGCATGGGGACTGGAAACACCATATATTTT	CASSRMGTGNTIYF
TRBV5-1	TRBD2	TRBJ2-1	-	TGCGCCAGCAGCTTGTATAGCGGGCCCCGTAACAATGAGCAGTTCTTC	CASSLYSGPRNNEQFF
TRBV7-3	TRBD2	TRBJ2-3	-	TGTGCCAGCAGCTTAACCCCGGGACTAGGGAGCACAGATACGCAGTATTTT	CASSLTPGLGSTDTQYF
TRBV13	-	TRBJ2-1	once	TGTGCCAGCAGCTTAGGCCAACTGGTCTCTGAGCAGTTCTTC	CASSLGQLVSEQFF
TRBV15	TRBD2	TRBJ2-3	-	TGTGCCACCAGCAGACTCCGGGCCCTGGGCGGGAGGACAGATACGCAGTATTTT	CATSRLRALGGRTDTQYF
TRBV11-2	-	TRBJ2-2	-	TGTGCCAGCAGCTACGGACGCCGGGTCTCGCCCGGGGAGCTGTTTTTT	CASSYGRRVSPGELFF
TRBV19	-	TRBJ2-1	-	TGTGCCAGTAGTGACACCTCCTACAATGAGCAGTTCTTC	CASSDTSYNEQFF
TRBV18	-	TRBJ2-5	-	TGTGCCAGCTCACCAGCGAGGGAGACCCAGTACTTC	CASSPARETQYF
TRBV29-1	TRBD2	TRBJ2-5	once	TGCAGCGTGCCCGGGGGGAAAGAGACCCAGTACTTC	CSVPGGKETQYF
TRBV7-2	-	TRBJ1-1	-	TGTGCCAGCAGCTTAGTGGTAGCGGGCACTGAAGCTTTCTTT	CASSLVVAGTEAFF
TRBV19	TRBD2	TRBJ2-5	few	TGTGCCAGTAGTCCCTCGGGACTAGCGGGAGGGCCCGAGACCCAGTACTTC	CASSPSGLAGGPETQYF
TRBV7-3	-	TRBJ2-5	-	TGTGCCAGCAGCTTAGGAGGTTTAGGGACCCAGTACTTC	CASSLGGLGTQYF
TRBV6-1	TRBD2	TRBJ2-7	-	TGTGCCAGCAGTAAAGGGACTACGCGAGACGAGCAGTACTTC	CASSKGTTRDEQYF
TRBV6-1	TRBD2	TRBJ2-1	-	TGTGCCAGCAGAGGACTAGGAGCCTACAATGAGCAGTTCTTC	CASRGLGAYNEQFF
TRBV7-8	TRBD1	TRBJ1-4	-	TGTGCCAGCACCCGACAGGGTCTTTATGCTAATGAAAAACTGTTTTTT	CASTRQGLYANEKLFF
TRBV4-1	-	TRBJ2-7	-	TGCGCCAGCAGCGCGGAAGGGGGAGGCCTAGCCTACGAGCAGTACTTC	CASSAEGGGLAYEQYF